A selection of T cell receptor beta chains follows, all from one sample in a study of beta chain features in type 1 diabetes. The repertoire was sequenced with immunoSEQ multiplex PCR; TCRdb's copy has only in-frame clones and lacks some. The table includes about 370,000 clones, over 8.5% detected once. Input material: central memory CD4+ T cells from blood. The receptors derive from a man aged 25-40 years with type 1 diabetes. CDR3s include the opening cysteine and the closing phenylalanine or tryptophan. A D gene is named only where the DNA matches it firmly. Clone size appears in some rows only: once, few, many, or a class for an expanded clone.

J gene	V gene	clone size	D gene	CDR3 DNA	CDR3 protein
TRBJ1-1	TRBV4-3	.	.	TGCGCCAGCAGCCGGGGGGTCTCTGGAGCTTTCTTT	CASSRGVSGAFF
TRBJ2-6	TRBV7-2	few	.	TGCGCCAGCAGCCAAGGTGTCTACTCTGGGGCCAACGTCCTGACTTTC	CASSQGVYSGANVLTF
TRBJ2-2	TRBV13	many	TRBD1	TGTGCCAGCAGCCGACAGGGTTCGAACACCGGGGAGCTGTTTTTT	CASSRQGSNTGELFF
TRBJ2-1	TRBV6-1	.	.	TGTGCCAGCAGTGAAGCCGCTTTAAGCTCCTACAATGAGCAGTTCTTC	CASSEAALSSYNEQFF
TRBJ2-7	TRBV7-2	many	.	TGTGCCAGCAGCCCGACCCACTTCTACGAGCAGTACTTC	CASSPTHFYEQYF
TRBJ2-4	TRBV20-1	many	.	TGCAGTGCTGGAGACAGTTCCATTCAGTACTTC	CSAGDSSIQYF
TRBJ1-1	TRBV6-5	.	.	TGTGCCAGCAGTTCCAGGGCTAATACTGAAGCTTTCTTT	CASSSRANTEAFF
TRBJ1-2	TRBV30	.	TRBD1	TGTGCCTTGGGTACAGGGGGGGATGGCTACACCTTC	CALGTGGDGYTF
TRBJ1-4	TRBV11-1	.	.	TGTGCCAGCAGCTCCAGAGTGGCGGAAAAACTGTTTTTT	CASSSRVAEKLFF
TRBJ2-5	TRBV19	.	TRBD1	TGTGCCAGTAGTAGACGACAGGGTTATCAAGAGACCCAGTACTTC	CASSRRQGYQETQYF
TRBJ2-6	TRBV7-2	.	.	TGTGCCAGCAGCCCTCACTCTGGGGCCAACGTCCTGACTTTC	CASSPHSGANVLTF
TRBJ1-2	TRBV6-5	many	.	TGTGCCACGAAGGCAGGGGCGGTCTATGGCTACACCTTC	CATKAGAVYGYTF
TRBJ1-5	TRBV30	.	.	TGTGCCTGGAGTGTAGCAGGAGATCAGCCCCAGCATTTT	CAWSVAGDQPQHF
TRBJ2-5	TRBV11-2	.	.	TGTGCCAGCAGCTTAGCGTGGAGGGAGACCCAGTACTTC	CASSLAWRETQYF
TRBJ2-5	TRBV11-2	few	TRBD1	TGTGCCAGCAGTTATGGTACGGGACAGCAAGAGACCCAGTACTTC	CASSYGTGQQETQYF
TRBJ2-7	TRBV5-1	few	TRBD1	TGCGCCAGCAAAGGACAGGGGATTGCCTACGAGCAGTACTTC	CASKGQGIAYEQYF